This T cell receptor beta chain was profiled in a study of beta chain features in type 1 diabetes. The overall study: Similarity in age, gender and cell yields was seen between patients and healthy donors. General study points: A closer apparent resemblance between naive, central memory and Treg TCRB repertoires was seen in patients than in healthy donors. In every one of the four CD4+ subsets, TCRB CDR3s were moderately but significantly shorter in Type 1 diabetes patients.

This clone was counted between two and nine times. No antigen is known for it. Investigators reverse transcribed all isolated RNA, so they sequenced expressed TCRB transcripts. Clones were read by immunoSEQ multiplex PCR, and TCRdb kept only the in-frame ones, dropping some. The sample shows under 350,000 clones, approximately 25% of them seen only once. Sequencing was carried out using naive CD4+ T cells from blood. The TCR was taken from a woman aged 25-40 years with type 1 diabetes.

The CDR3: CSASPEYEQYF. The CDR3 DNA reads TGCAGTGCTAGTCCAGAATACGAGCAGTACTTC. This chain links TRBV20-1 with TRBJ2-7; no definite D call. Per germline, CDR1 DFQATT and CDR2 SNEGSKA (reference sequence). Trimming took 3 bases from V and 4 from J, leaving 7 bases between them. The CDR3 extends over 11 amino acids.